The rows below give T cell receptor beta chains drawn from one sample of a study of T cell changes during pregnancy in multiple sclerosis. Sequencing used immunoSEQ multiplex PCR; TCRdb keeps in-frame clones, though not all of them. Of around 60,000 clones listed, 93% are singletons. Source: CD4+ T cells from peripheral blood mononuclear cells, taken before pregnancy. The receptor set was obtained from a female donor with multiple sclerosis, enrolled in a pregnancy study. Each CDR3 is given with its conserved first and last residue. A D gene is named only where the DNA matches it firmly. The size field is filled for only some rows; it gives once, few, many or a size class.

j_call	d_call	clone_size	v_call	cdr3_aa	cdr3_nt
TRBJ2-3	.	.	TRBV5-6	CASSLVTRGSTDTQYF	TGTGCCAGCAGCTTGGTCACCAGGGGAAGCACAGATACGCAGTATTTT
TRBJ1-2	.	.	TRBV14	CASSQRAGAGAGYTF	TGTGCCAGCAGCCAAAGAGCAGGGGCCGGGGCCGGCTACACCTTC
TRBJ1-2	.	.	TRBV7-2	CASSFTSIDNYGYTF	TGTGCCAGCAGCTTCACAAGTATCGATAACTATGGCTACACCTTC
TRBJ2-2	.	.	TRBV5-1	CASSLNAAANTGELFF	TGCGCCAGCAGCTTGAACGCGGCCGCGAACACCGGGGAGCTGTTTTTT
TRBJ2-7	.	.	TRBV19	CASSIAESYEQYF	TGTGCCAGTAGTATCGCGGAATCCTACGAGCAGTACTTC
TRBJ1-1	.	.	TRBV6-5	CASSYVGQGNTEAFF	TGTGCCAGCAGTTACGTCGGGCAGGGTAACACTGAAGCTTTCTTT
TRBJ2-5	.	.	TRBV5-4	CASSLSGGRGETQYF	TGTGCCAGCAGCTTGTCCGGGGGGCGCGGAGAGACCCAGTACTTC
TRBJ2-7	.	.	TRBV6-1	CASNGGYEQYF	TGTGCCAGCAACGGGGGTTACGAGCAGTACTTC
TRBJ2-1	TRBD2	.	TRBV29-1	CSAEGTSGRLGNEQFF	TGCAGCGCAGAAGGGACTAGCGGACGCCTGGGGAATGAGCAGTTCTTC
TRBJ2-1	TRBD2	.	TRBV27	CASSLQRGRVNEQFF	TGTGCCAGCAGCTTGCAGCGGGGAAGGGTCAATGAGCAGTTCTTC
TRBJ2-3	.	.	TRBV2	CASTTPGLALGTDTQYF	TGTGCCAGCACCACCCCGGGCCTAGCGCTGGGCACAGATACGCAGTATTTT
TRBJ2-1	.	.	TRBV28	CASDSYDNEQFF	TGTGCCAGTGACAGTTACGACAATGAGCAGTTCTTC
TRBJ2-3	.	once	TRBV5-1	CASSAAGGSTDTQYF	TGCGCCAGCAGCGCCGCCGGGGGTTCGACAGATACGCAGTATTTT
TRBJ2-7	.	.	TRBV2	CATLANPEQYF	TGTGCCACCTTAGCGAACCCAGAGCAGTACTTC
TRBJ2-7	TRBD2	.	TRBV7-2	CASSSTGTRTEQYF	TGTGCCAGCAGCTCAACCGGGACTAGGACCGAGCAGTACTTC
TRBJ2-1	.	.	TRBV18	CASSPQRAGAYNEQFF	TGTGCCAGCTCACCACAGCGGGCGGGTGCCTACAATGAGCAGTTCTTC
TRBJ2-1	TRBD2	once	TRBV15	CATSRDRGRGGRANEQFF	TGTGCCACCAGCAGAGATCGAGGTCGTGGCGGGAGGGCCAATGAGCAGTTCTTC
TRBJ2-3	TRBD2	.	TRBV27	CATIDKAGGKTVQGRVTDTQYF	TGTGCCACCATAGATAAGGCGGGAGGCAAAACGGTGCAAGGTAGGGTGACAGATACGCAGTATTTT
TRBJ1-2	.	.	TRBV25-1	CASTPGEGYGYTF	TGTGCCAGTACCCCAGGGGAAGGCTATGGCTACACCTTC
TRBJ1-4	TRBD1	.	TRBV5-1	CASKRPGQGGEKLFF	TGCGCCAGCAAAAGACCGGGACAGGGCGGGGAAAAACTGTTTTTT
TRBJ2-7	.	.	TRBV6-5	CASGGTDAYEQYF	TGTGCCAGCGGGGGGACGGATGCCTACGAGCAGTACTTC
TRBJ1-6	TRBD1	.	TRBV5-1	CASSLEGQGYNSPLHF	TGCGCCAGCAGCTTGGAGGGACAGGGGTATAATTCACCCCTCCACTTT
TRBJ1-2	TRBD1	once	TRBV19	CASSMTGAAGYTF	TGTGCCAGTAGTATGACAGGGGCGGCAGGCTACACCTTC
TRBJ2-3	TRBD2	.	TRBV28	CASSWESGTSGVSTDTQYF	TGTGCCAGCAGTTGGGAATCCGGGACTAGCGGGGTTAGCACAGATACGCAGTATTTT
TRBJ2-7	TRBD2	.	TRBV29-1	CSVGTGTSGIEQYF	TGCAGCGTCGGCACCGGGACTAGCGGGATCGAGCAGTACTTC
TRBJ2-5	.	.	TRBV7-9	CASSPDLLTGEIQTQYF	TGTGCCAGCAGCCCAGACCTCTTAACGGGAGAAATCCAGACCCAGTACTTC
TRBJ1-2	TRBD1	.	TRBV6-1	CASSESIAGGRGGYTF	TGTGCCAGCAGTGAAAGCATCGCAGGGGGGCGGGGAGGCTACACCTTC
TRBJ2-7	.	.	TRBV6-5	CASSYSRLQGYEQYF	TGTGCCAGCAGTTACTCAAGACTGCAAGGCTACGAGCAGTACTTC
TRBJ1-3	TRBD1	.	TRBV7-9	CASSSTQDRGAGGNTIYF	TGTGCCAGCAGCTCAACCCAGGACAGGGGGGCTGGGGGAAACACCATATATTTT
TRBJ2-7	TRBD1	.	TRBV28	CASSRAGTASYEQYF	TGTGCCAGCAGCCGTGCCGGGACAGCCTCCTACGAGCAGTACTTC
TRBJ2-5	TRBD1	.	TRBV18	CASSPLDRGETQYF	TGTGCCAGCTCACCATTGGACAGGGGAGAGACCCAGTACTTC